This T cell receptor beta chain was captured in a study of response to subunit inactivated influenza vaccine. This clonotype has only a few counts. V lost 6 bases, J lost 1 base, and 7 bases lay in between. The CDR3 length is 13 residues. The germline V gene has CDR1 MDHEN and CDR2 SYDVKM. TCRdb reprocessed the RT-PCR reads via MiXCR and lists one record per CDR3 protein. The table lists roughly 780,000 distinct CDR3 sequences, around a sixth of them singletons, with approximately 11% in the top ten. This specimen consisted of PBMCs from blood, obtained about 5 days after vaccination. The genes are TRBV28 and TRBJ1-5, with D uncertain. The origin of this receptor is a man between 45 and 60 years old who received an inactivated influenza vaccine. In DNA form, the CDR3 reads TGTGCCAGCAGAACATCGAGCAATCAGCCCCAGCATTTT. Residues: CASRTSSNQPQHF. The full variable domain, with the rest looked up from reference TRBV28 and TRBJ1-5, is DVKVTQSSRYLVKRTGEKVFLECVQDMDHENMFWYRQDPGLGLRLIYFSYDVKMKEKGDIPEGYSVSREKKERFSLILESASTNQTSMYLCASRTSSNQPQHFGDGTRLSIL.